This T cell receptor (beta chain) was observed in a study of T cells in Graves' hyperthyroidism and ophthalmopathy. The CDR3 regions of TCR beta were amplified from RNA transcripts. With the HTBI primer set, the TCR CDR3 went through a first round of RT-PCR. TCRdb analysed the multiplex PCR reads with MiXCR anew, one entry per CDR3 protein. The data contain hundreds of thousands of distinct CDR3 sequences, more than 30% of them singletons. It was considered stable Graves' hyperthyroidism when ophthalmopathy did not progress within 18 months. Trimming took 0 bases from V and 1 from J; bases not matched to a gene: 5. CDR3 size: 17 residues. Germline V gene sequence: CDR1 WNHNN, CDR2 SYGVQD (reference sequence). Study results and limitations: Model predictions of ophthalmopathy came a median approximately 6.5 months before onset.

The sample holds a few counts of this clonotype. Its antigen is not known. The chain employs TRBV10-1 and TRBJ2-5; the match to TRBD1 covers 10 bases. The sequenced sample consisted of blood. This TCR was recovered from a man younger than 30 with Graves' hyperthyroidism. CDR3 DNA sequence: TGCGCCAGCAGTGAGTCGACAGGGGGCTACATCCAAGAGACCCAGTACTTC. Protein: CASSESTGGYIQETQYF.